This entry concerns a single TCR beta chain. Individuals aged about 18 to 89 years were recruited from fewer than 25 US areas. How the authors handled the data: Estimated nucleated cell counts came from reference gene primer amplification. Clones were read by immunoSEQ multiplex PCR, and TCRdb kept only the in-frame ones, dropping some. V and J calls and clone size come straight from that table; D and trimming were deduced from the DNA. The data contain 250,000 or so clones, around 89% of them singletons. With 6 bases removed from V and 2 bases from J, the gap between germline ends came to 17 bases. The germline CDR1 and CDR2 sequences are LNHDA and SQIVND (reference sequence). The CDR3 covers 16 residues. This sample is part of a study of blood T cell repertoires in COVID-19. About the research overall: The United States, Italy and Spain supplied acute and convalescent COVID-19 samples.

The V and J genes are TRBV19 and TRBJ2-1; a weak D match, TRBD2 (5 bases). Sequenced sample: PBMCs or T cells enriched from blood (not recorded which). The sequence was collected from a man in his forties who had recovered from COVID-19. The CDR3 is CASRIEGTRTYNEQFF. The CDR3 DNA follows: TGTGCCAGTAGGATTGAGGGCACGCGAACCTACAATGAGCAGTTCTTC.